These T cell receptor beta chains were read from a single sample in a study of T-cell memory formation after mild COVID-19. TCRdb analysed the 5' RACE reads with MiXCR anew, one entry per CDR3 protein. The sample contains 250,000 to 350,000 distinct CDR3 sequences, roughly an eighth of which appear only once. Sequenced: PBMCs or a T cell subset sorted from them (not recorded which). All receptors derive from a man younger than 30 who had mild COVID-19 (a few samples of this study predate the infection). Cell type and time point are not known. Both conserved end residues are part of each CDR3.

V	J	CDR3
TRBV7-3	TRBJ2-5	CASSLTYQETQYF
TRBV4-1	TRBJ2-2	CASRHPGEAGELFF
TRBV6-2/TRBV6-3	TRBJ1-1	CASSSGTMAFF
TRBV20-1	TRBJ2-1	CSATGLEEQFF
TRBV7-9	TRBJ1-4	CASSGEKLFF
TRBV3-1	TRBJ2-5	CASTLLAGGETQYF
TRBV18	TRBJ2-7	CASSPTTGDYEQYF
TRBV4-3	TRBJ2-7	CASSQDIGDYEQYF
TRBV5-5	TRBJ1-1	CASSPSRPGAGWEAFF
TRBV11-2	TRBJ2-3	CASSFYPPPVAGTDTQYF
TRBV2	TRBJ2-5	CASSEFGTPQETQYF
TRBV28	TRBJ2-3	CASSWSGDTQYF
TRBV7-2	TRBJ2-3	CASRGLAGNTDTQYF
TRBV5-1	TRBJ2-1	CASSLGGSGGRYNEQFF
TRBV6-1	TRBJ1-4	CASRTDSPTNEKLFF
TRBV3-1	TRBJ1-2	CASSRDGYTF
TRBV6-2/TRBV6-3	TRBJ1-6	CASSYSGTNYNSPLHF
TRBV5-1	TRBJ1-1	CASSLVGSSEAFF
TRBV5-1	TRBJ2-2	CASSPRDRENTGELFF
TRBV4-1	TRBJ2-1	CVSSLPGGSYNEQFF
TRBV20-1	TRBJ2-5	CSARVTAGGETQYF
TRBV12-3/TRBV12-4	TRBJ2-3	CASLSTSGVTDTQYF
TRBV6-6	TRBJ1-1	CASSRSLEKNTEAFF
TRBV4-3	TRBJ2-7	CASSQETESYEQYF
TRBV20-1	TRBJ2-7	CSAGGHRGSYEQYF
TRBV5-1	TRBJ1-2	CASSPLSGYGYTF
TRBV28	TRBJ1-4	CASSISTGALRKLFF
TRBV4-2	TRBJ2-1	CASSQDRGQEIYNEQFF
TRBV2	TRBJ2-7	CASSDHREVQYF
TRBV4-1	TRBJ2-1	CASSQRGSGGNYNEQFF
TRBV20-1	TRBJ2-1	CSARNPSAGHYNEQFF
TRBV5-1	TRBJ1-1	CASSFVRGDSEAFF
TRBV4-3	TRBJ1-2	CASSQDLTREPGGYTF
TRBV28	TRBJ1-1	CASRTDSGEAFF
TRBV18	TRBJ2-7	CASSRASPEQYF
TRBV5-1	TRBJ1-1	CASMGQENTEAFF
TRBV5-1	TRBJ2-5	CASSWGFQETQYF